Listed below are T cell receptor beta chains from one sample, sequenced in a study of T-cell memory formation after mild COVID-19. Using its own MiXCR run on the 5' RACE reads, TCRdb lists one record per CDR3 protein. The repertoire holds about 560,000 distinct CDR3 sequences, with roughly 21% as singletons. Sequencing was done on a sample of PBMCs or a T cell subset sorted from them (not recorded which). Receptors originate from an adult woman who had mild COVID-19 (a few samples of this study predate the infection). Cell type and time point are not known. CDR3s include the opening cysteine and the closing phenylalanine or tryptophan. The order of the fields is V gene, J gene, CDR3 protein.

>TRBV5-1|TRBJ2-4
CASSSGSTRDIQYF
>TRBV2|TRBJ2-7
CASSEPTRTASSYEQYF
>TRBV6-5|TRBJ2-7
CASSHPGITYEQYF
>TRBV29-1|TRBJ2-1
CSVMWTNNNEQFF
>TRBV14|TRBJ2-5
CASSQDRHRVQETQYF
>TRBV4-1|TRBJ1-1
CASSHPWTGGKGKNTEAFF
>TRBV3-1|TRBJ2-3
CASSPTLVAGGLTDTQYF
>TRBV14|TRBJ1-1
CASSQDWGQLNTEALF
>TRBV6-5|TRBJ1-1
CASSDRGTEAFF
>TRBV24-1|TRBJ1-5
CATSRGGGQPQHF
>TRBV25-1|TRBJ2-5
CASSDRPQSGTQYF
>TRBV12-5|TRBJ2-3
CASATGGGGDTQYF
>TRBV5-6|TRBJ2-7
CASSDLARTYEQYF
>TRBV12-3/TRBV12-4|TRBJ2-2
CASSRSGRGGGELFF
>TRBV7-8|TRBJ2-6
CASSLGFSGANVLTF
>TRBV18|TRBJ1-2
CASSPTVLNYGYTF
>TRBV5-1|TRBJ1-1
CASSLSGDGTEAFF
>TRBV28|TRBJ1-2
CASSLVRNYGYTF